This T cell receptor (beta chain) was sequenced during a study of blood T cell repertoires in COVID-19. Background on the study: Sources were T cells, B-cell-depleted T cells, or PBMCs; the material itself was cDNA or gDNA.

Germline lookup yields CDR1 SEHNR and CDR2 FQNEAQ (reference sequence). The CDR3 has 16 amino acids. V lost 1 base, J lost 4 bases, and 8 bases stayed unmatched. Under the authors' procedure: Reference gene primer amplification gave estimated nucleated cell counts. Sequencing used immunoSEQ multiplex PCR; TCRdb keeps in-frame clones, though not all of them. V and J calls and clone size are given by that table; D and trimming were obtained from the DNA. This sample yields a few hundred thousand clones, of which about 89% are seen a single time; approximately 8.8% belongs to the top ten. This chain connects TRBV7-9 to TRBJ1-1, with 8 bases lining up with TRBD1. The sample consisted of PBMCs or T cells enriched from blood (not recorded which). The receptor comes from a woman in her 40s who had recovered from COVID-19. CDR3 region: CASSLGGEGQGTEAFF. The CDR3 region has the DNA TGTGCCAGCAGCTTAGGGGGAGAAGGACAGGGCACTGAAGCTTTCTTT.